This TCR beta chain was found in a study of blood T cell repertoires in COVID-19. TCRdb keeps only in-frame clones here, not all; method: immunoSEQ multiplex PCR. Of just over 90,000 clones listed, around four fifths are singletons. This clone was observed a handful of times. V lost 5 bases to trimming and J lost 6 bases; unmatched junction nucleotides: 12. CDR1 is SEHNR, CDR2 FQNEAQ, per germline (reference sequence). CDR3 length: 16 amino acids. The gene calls are TRBV7-9 and TRBJ2-1, with 8 bases identical to TRBD2. The TCR was taken from a human donor in a cohort sampled during active COVID-19. Sequencing used peripheral blood. CDR3 loop: CASSHTGTRPTNEQFF. The CDR3 DNA sequence: TGTGCCAGCAGCCACACCGGGACTAGACCTACCAATGAGCAGTTCTTC. Based on the CDR3 plus reference TRBV7-9 and TRBJ2-1, the full variable domain is DTGVSQNPRHKITKRGQNVTFRCDPISEHNRLYWYRQTLGQGPEFLTYFQNEAQLEKSRLLSDRFSAERPKGSFSTLEIQRTEQGDSAMYLCASSHTGTRPTNEQFFGPGTRLTVL.